One and the same sample provided the 11 T cell receptor beta chains below, sequenced in a study of cytomegalovirus exposure and HLA in healthy donors. Primers for the PCR totalled 60 Vbeta and 13 Jbeta. TCRdb keeps only in-frame clones here, not all; method: immunoSEQ multiplex PCR. The repertoire table contains approximately 100,000 clones. The sample was PBMCs. The receptors were gathered from a man in his forties in good health and CMV-seronegative.

The chain links TRBV2 to TRBJ2-3; 10 bases line up with TRBD2. Germline V CDR1 and CDR2: SNHLY, FYNNEI. There are 13 residues in the CDR3. The trim removed 11 bases at V and 1 base at J, leaving 3 bases unmatched. CDR3 sequence reads: CAGGLAGTDTQYF. CDR3 sequence (DNA): TGTGCCGGAGGACTAGCGGGCACAGATACGCAGTATTTT.

The chain's CDR3 is CASSARQGAGEQYF. CDR3 sequence (DNA): TGTGCCAGCAGTGCCCGACAGGGGGCGGGTGAGCAGTACTTC. J is TRBJ2-7 and V is TRBV27; 10 bases are shared with TRBD1. V dropped 5 bases and J dropped 7; count of bases not matched to a gene: 8. Germline-derived CDR1 and CDR2 are MNHEY and SMNVEV (reference sequence). This CDR3 has 14 amino acids.

The CDR3 DNA follows: TGTGCCAGCTCACCACCGTGGACAGACGGGAGCTACACCTTC. Protein: CASSPPWTDGSYTF. The V call is TRBV18, the J call TRBJ1-2; possible D gene TRBD1, 6 bases. V lost 0 bases, J lost 9 bases, and 14 bases lay in between. The V gene's germline CDR1 is KGHSH and CDR2 LQKENI. The CDR3 has 14 residues.

The chain couples TRBV2 to TRBJ2-5; the D gene is possibly TRBD2 (6 bases). The V gene lost 4 bases and the J gene lost 1 base, with 16 bases spanning the gap. The CDR3 loop spans 16 amino acids. Germline-derived CDR1 and CDR2 are SNHLY and FYNNEI. For the CDR3, the DNA is TGTGCCAGCAGTGGAGGAGGGCTAGGAATCCAAGAGACCCAGTACTTC. It yields the protein CASSGGGLGIQETQYF.

V gene TRBV4-1 combines with J gene TRBJ2-7; possibly TRBD1 for D (6 bases). The germline V and J ends were trimmed by 4 bases and 5 bases, with 21 bases remaining between them. The V gene's germline CDR1 is MGHRA and CDR2 YSYEKL. The CDR3 spans 16 residues. The CDR3 sequence is CASSLSPGGQSNEQYF. DNA of the CDR3: TGCGCCAGCAGCCTTTCCCCCGGAGGACAGAGCAACGAGCAGTACTTC.

The chain combines TRBV28 with TRBJ2-7, with no clear D. V was clipped by 8 bases and J by 3 bases, with 8 bases between them. The length of the CDR3 is 11 residues. The germline V gene has CDR1 MDHEN and CDR2 SYDVKM. The CDR3 sequence: CASRRNYEQYF. The CDR3 DNA is TGTGCCAGCCGGAGAAACTACGAGCAGTACTTC.

The chain recombines TRBV9 with TRBJ2-7; 10 nucleotides line up with TRBD1. The CDR3 covers 14 residues. The V gene end was trimmed by 2 bases and the J gene end by 4 bases; junction bases not matched to a gene: 3. Germline lookup yields CDR1 SGDLS and CDR2 YYNGEE. The CDR3 sequence is CASSVTGGAYEQYF. CDR3 sequence (DNA): TGTGCCAGCAGCGTGACAGGGGGCGCATACGAGCAGTACTTC.

V usage is TRBV11-2 and J usage is TRBJ1-4; 7 nucleotides match TRBD1. The V gene end was trimmed by 4 bases and the J gene end by 4 bases; junction bases not matched to a gene: 6. CDR1 and CDR2 (germline): SGHAT, FQNNGV. The CDR3 length is 15 residues. The CDR3 protein is CASSWPGTDNEKLFF. CDR3 coding DNA: TGTGCCAGCAGCTGGCCCGGGACAGATAATGAAAAACTGTTTTTT.

The chain is built from TRBV2 and TRBJ2-5, with 8 bases matching TRBD2. V was pared by 4 bases and J by 5 bases, with 9 bases of the junction left unmatched. There are 15 residues in the CDR3. The germline V gene encodes CDR1 SNHLY and CDR2 FYNNEI. CDR3: CASSVQTSVLETQYF. CDR3 DNA sequence: TGTGCCAGCAGTGTTCAGACTAGCGTATTGGAGACCCAGTACTTC.

The rearrangement joins TRBV5-4 to TRBJ1-1; D is unclear. Trimming pared 4 bases from V and 4 bases from J, leaving 11 bases between. CDR1 is SGHNT, CDR2 YYREEE, per germline (reference sequence). This CDR3 has 13 amino acids. As DNA, the CDR3 is TGTGCCAGCAGCCGTACTGGTGGCACTGAAGCTTTCTTT. Translation: CASSRTGGTEAFF. Full variable domain (outside the CDR3, taken from reference TRBV5-4 and TRBJ1-1): ETGVTQSPTHLIKTRGQQVTLRCSSQSGHNTVSWYQQALGQGPQFIFQYYREEENGRGNFPPRFSGLQFPNYSSELNVNALELDDSALYLCASSRTGGTEAFFGQGTRLTVV.

The gene calls are TRBV6-1 and TRBJ1-5; D is perhaps TRBD1 (5 bases). The V end lost 1 base, the J end lost 4 bases, and 11 bases lay between the germline ends. Germline-derived CDR1 and CDR2 are MNHNS and SASEGT. The CDR3 spans 15 residues. CDR3 amino acids: CASSEVGARNQPQHF. In nucleotides, the CDR3 is TGTGCCAGCAGTGAAGTTGGGGCCCGGAATCAGCCCCAGCATTTT.